What follows are 5 T cell receptor beta chains derived from one specimen sequenced in a study of CD8+CD57+ T cells in acquired aplastic anemia. The use of genomic DNA as template underpinned the TCR beta VDJ and CDR3 profiling. A single record per CDR3 protein comes from TCRdb applying MiXCR to the reads. The table includes roughly 200,000 distinct CDR3 sequences, 50% to 65% detected once. Sequencing was done on patients that had shown CD8+CD57+ cell expansion by flow cytometry. The specimen sequenced was sorted CD4+, CD8+, or CD8+CD57+ T cells (not recorded which) from PBMCs. Every receptor here comes from a human donor with aplastic anemia.

V usage is TRBV7-2 and J usage is TRBJ1-6; D ambiguous. The germline gives CDR1 SGHTA, CDR2 FQGNSA. V shed 8 bases and J shed 9 bases, with 17 bases lying between them. This CDR3 has 14 amino acids. The CDR3 region is CASSRQVLISPLHF. CDR3 DNA: TGTGCCAGCTCACGCCAGGTGCTTATTTCACCCCTCCACTTT.

Notes on this clonotype: A junction boundary mismatches the germline segment, possibly from a read error. The chain has TRBV5-1 and TRBJ1-6, with no clear D. Germline-derived CDR1 and CDR2 are SGHRS and YFSETQ. The CDR3 has 14 residues. The CDR3 DNA follows: TGTGCCAGCAGCTTGTCGGGTACTAATTCACCCCTCCACTTT. It codes for CASSLSGTNSPLHF.

The V call is TRBV7-8, the J call TRBJ2-7; tentatively, D is TRBD1 (5 bases). The CDR3 spans 14 residues. Germline lookup yields CDR1 SGHVS and CDR2 FQNEAQ. V gave up 5 bases and J gave up 4 bases, with 15 bases separating them. The CDR3 loop is CASSARVGVYEQYF. CDR3 nucleotides: TGTGCCAGCAGCGCCAGGGTCGGCGTATACGAGCAGTACTTC.

The rearrangement joins TRBV12-5 to TRBJ1-2; perhaps TRBD1 as D (5 bases). Germline V gene lookup returns CDR1 LGHNT and CDR2 FRNRAP. CDR3 length: 13 amino acids. Trimming took off 3 bases at V and 7 bases at J, with 12 bases between the two ends. CDR3 amino acids: CASGFRRDSGYTF. CDR3 in DNA: TGTGCTAGTGGTTTTAGGCGGGACTCTGGCTACACCTTC.

The chain is built from TRBV24-1 and TRBJ2-3; D remains unclear. Germline V gives CDR1 KGHDR, CDR2 SFDVKD. The CDR3 length is 14 residues. V was clipped by 3 bases and J by 1 base, with 7 bases between them. The CDR3 nucleotides read TGTGCCACCAGTGATCGGCAGGGCACAGATACGCAGTATTTT. Encoded protein: CATSDRQGTDTQYF.